This T cell receptor beta chain was sequenced in a study of blood T cell repertoires in COVID-19. Whole-study context: Donors in the United States, Italy and Spain gave samples during acute or convalescent COVID-19. The analysed material was cDNA or gDNA that came from T cells, B-cell-depleted T cells, or PBMCs.

Individuals drawn from around 25 US areas were roughly 18 to 100 years old. Only in-frame clones appear in the TCRdb table, and some are missing; sequencing was by immunoSEQ multiplex PCR. The sample lists some 140,000 clones, less than 90% occurring once. Trimming left V 3 bases short and J 1 base short, with 15 bases between. This CDR3 has 16 amino acids. Looked up from germline, CDR1 is SGHAT and CDR2 is FQNNGV. The chain is built from TRBV11-2 and TRBJ1-1, with D tentatively TRBD1 (6 bases). The sequence derives from a man in his forties with acute COVID-19. Sequenced input: PBMCs or T cells enriched from blood (not recorded which). The CDR3 here is CASSFSPGQSNTEAFF. Written as DNA, the CDR3 is TGTGCCAGCAGCTTTTCTCCGGGACAATCGAACACTGAAGCTTTCTTT.